Included here is one T cell receptor beta chain sequence, with context. Its antigen remains unknown. The DNA ends 3 residues before the CDR3 does, and the rest of the CDR3 is filled in from the germline J gene. This CDR3 has 15 residues. The germline CDR1 and CDR2 sequences are DFQATT and SNEGSKA (reference sequence). Deletions cut 6 bases from V and 5 bases from J, with 19 bases between. The method was immunoSEQ multiplex PCR; TCRdb's version includes in-frame clones alone and lacks a portion of them. In total, the table holds 9,000 to 15,000 clones. The sample originates from a study of T cells in women clearing cervical HPV infection. Overall study context: Controls gave blood once infection was undetectable; cases at lesion identification.

Regarding the study as a whole: CIN3+ cases had significantly higher TCR repertoire richness than controls, but evenness did not differ.

The TCR sequence derives from a woman between 18 and 70 years old with a cervical HPV16 infection that either progressed to CIN3+ or cleared (not recorded which). The chain is built from TRBV20-1 and TRBJ2-2; a weak D match, TRBD2 (6 bases). The sample consisted of blood buffy coat. The CDR3 protein is CSAHRASAWTGELFF. The sequenced part of the CDR3 DNA is TGCAGTGCGCACCGCGCTAGCGCATGGACCGGGGAG.